These T cell receptor beta chains were read from a single sample in a study of PD-1 blockade in classical Hodgkin lymphoma. Produced via immunoSEQ multiplex PCR; TCRdb's table is partial and in-frame only. Seen here are about 40,000 clones, over 80% observed once, and the top ten hold 8.5% to 10%. Sample: peripheral blood mononuclear cells (PBMCs), taken at baseline. The receptors here all came from a human donor with classical Hodgkin lymphoma. The CDR3 runs from the conserved cysteine through the conserved F or W. The order of the fields is CDR3 DNA, CDR3 protein, D gene, V gene, J gene, clone size. A D gene is named only where the DNA matches it firmly. Clone size, where shown, is once, few, many, or a class for clones that have expanded.

CDR3 DNA: TGCAGCGTTGAATATTCTGGGGAGACCCAGTACTTC; CDR3 protein: CSVEYSGETQYF; D gene: NA; V gene: TRBV29-1; J gene: TRBJ2-5; clone size: NA
CDR3 DNA: TGTGCCAGCAGCTCCTCGGACAGGGCTGCCACCGGGGAGCTGTTTTTT; CDR3 protein: CASSSSDRAATGELFF; D gene: TRBD1; V gene: TRBV6-6; J gene: TRBJ2-2; clone size: NA
CDR3 DNA: TGTGCCACCATGTATTCAGGGGGGCGTTACGGCTACGAGCAGTACTTC; CDR3 protein: CATMYSGGRYGYEQYF; D gene: NA; V gene: TRBV27; J gene: TRBJ2-7; clone size: NA
CDR3 DNA: TGTGCCAGTAGTAGGAGGACTAGCGGGATGTACAATGAGCAGTTCTTC; CDR3 protein: CASSRRTSGMYNEQFF; D gene: TRBD2; V gene: TRBV19; J gene: TRBJ2-1; clone size: once
CDR3 DNA: TGTGCCAGCAGTCACCCCCCGGGGGCGGCCACTGAAGCTTTCTTT; CDR3 protein: CASSHPPGAATEAFF; D gene: NA; V gene: TRBV7-9; J gene: TRBJ1-1; clone size: once
CDR3 DNA: TGTGCCAGCACCCTAAGGGGCTATAACACCGGGGAGCTGTTTTTT; CDR3 protein: CASTLRGYNTGELFF; D gene: NA; V gene: TRBV11-2; J gene: TRBJ2-2; clone size: few
CDR3 DNA: TGTGCCAGCAGCCAATACAATGAGCAGTTCTTC; CDR3 protein: CASSQYNEQFF; D gene: NA; V gene: TRBV28; J gene: TRBJ2-1; clone size: NA
CDR3 DNA: TGTGCCAGCAGCTTAACCAGGGATACTGAAGCTTTCTTT; CDR3 protein: CASSLTRDTEAFF; D gene: NA; V gene: TRBV7-9; J gene: TRBJ1-1; clone size: few
CDR3 DNA: TGTGCCAGCAGCGTAGAGGGATGGGACTACGAGCAGTACTTC; CDR3 protein: CASSVEGWDYEQYF; D gene: NA; V gene: TRBV9; J gene: TRBJ2-7; clone size: NA
CDR3 DNA: TGTGCCAGCAGTTTTACTAGCGGGACCCCCTACGAGCAGTACTTC; CDR3 protein: CASSFTSGTPYEQYF; D gene: TRBD2; V gene: TRBV7-2; J gene: TRBJ2-7; clone size: NA
CDR3 DNA: TGTGCCATCAGTGGCCAGGGGCTGGGAGCTAACTATGGCTACACCTTC; CDR3 protein: CAISGQGLGANYGYTF; D gene: NA; V gene: TRBV10-3; J gene: TRBJ1-2; clone size: NA
CDR3 DNA: TGTGCCAGCAGTTACGGGCAGTTCGAAGAGACCCAGTACTTC; CDR3 protein: CASSYGQFEETQYF; D gene: NA; V gene: TRBV6-6; J gene: TRBJ2-5; clone size: few
CDR3 DNA: TGTGCCAGCAGCGGGGAGGGGGCGAGCTATGGCTACACCTTC; CDR3 protein: CASSGEGASYGYTF; D gene: TRBD1; V gene: TRBV2; J gene: TRBJ1-2; clone size: NA
CDR3 DNA: TGCGCCAGCAGCTTGGCCGGGACTAGCGGGGTATACGAGCAGTACTTC; CDR3 protein: CASSLAGTSGVYEQYF; D gene: TRBD2; V gene: TRBV5-1; J gene: TRBJ2-7; clone size: NA
CDR3 DNA: TGTGCCAGCTCCCGTGGGGTGGCAGGTGAAAAACTGTTTTTT; CDR3 protein: CASSRGVAGEKLFF; D gene: NA; V gene: TRBV7-9; J gene: TRBJ1-4; clone size: NA
CDR3 DNA: TGTGCCATCAAAGGGGGGCGCGGGAGCTCTGAAGCTTTCTTT; CDR3 protein: CAIKGGRGSSEAFF; D gene: NA; V gene: TRBV10-3; J gene: TRBJ1-1; clone size: NA
CDR3 DNA: TGTGCCAGCAGCGTAGATACTCTAGCCACCTACGAGCAGTACTTC; CDR3 protein: CASSVDTLATYEQYF; D gene: NA; V gene: TRBV9; J gene: TRBJ2-7; clone size: NA